This paragraph reports one T cell receptor (beta chain). The sample comes from a study of blood T cell repertoires in COVID-19. Study as a whole: Samples taken during acute and convalescent COVID-19 were collected in the United States, Italy and Spain. Sample material is recorded as cDNA or gDNA derived from T cells, B-cell-depleted T cells, or PBMCs.

The CDR3 extends over 12 amino acids. The V and J ends lost 6 bases and 3 bases, in that order; junction bases with no gene match: 2. CDR1 and CDR2 from the germline V gene are MNHEY and SVGAGI. The authors' processing: The assay estimated nucleated cells by amplifying reference gene primers. Sequencing was performed with immunoSEQ multiplex PCR; in TCRdb, only in-frame clones are kept and a portion is missing. From that table come the V and J calls and clone size; the DNA was used to work out D and trimming. In the table there are a few hundred thousand clones, around 85% of which are singletons. The rearrangement uses TRBV6-5 and TRBJ2-7, with 7 positions matching TRBD2. The sample was peripheral blood. This receptor was identified in a woman between 18 and 29 years old with acute or convalescent COVID-19. CDR3 in amino acids: CASSLAVYEQYF. The CDR3 DNA reads TGTGCCAGCAGCCTAGCGGTCTACGAGCAGTACTTC.